This TCR beta chain was documented in a study of vaccination and CD4 T cells after COVID-19. Study in general: Six males and four females, two of them Hispanic, were enrolled as convalescents.

The Oncomine TCR Beta short-read assay sequenced DNA from cultured CD4+ T cells. MiXCR was run by TCRdb on the PCR reads, yielding one entry per CDR3 protein. The sample consists of about 15,000 distinct CDR3 sequences, roughly 28% of them appearing once. This clonotype appeared a few times. The antigen is not known. Trimming took off 7 bases at V and 2 bases at J, with 13 bases between the two ends. This CDR3 has 14 amino acids. Germline assignment: CDR1 ENHRY and CDR2 SYGVKD. The treatment: roughly 11-day PBMC culture with coronavirus spike peptide pools or control peptides (ViraFEST assay). Sequencing input: cultured CD4+ T cells from blood. The V gene is TRBV10-3, the J gene TRBJ2-3, with D possibly TRBD2 on 6 matching bases. The sequence derives from a human donor with COVID-19. CDR3 sequence reads: CAIKGLSVTDTQYF. CDR3 DNA sequence: TGTGCCATCAAGGGACTGAGTGTCACAGATACGCAGTATTTT.